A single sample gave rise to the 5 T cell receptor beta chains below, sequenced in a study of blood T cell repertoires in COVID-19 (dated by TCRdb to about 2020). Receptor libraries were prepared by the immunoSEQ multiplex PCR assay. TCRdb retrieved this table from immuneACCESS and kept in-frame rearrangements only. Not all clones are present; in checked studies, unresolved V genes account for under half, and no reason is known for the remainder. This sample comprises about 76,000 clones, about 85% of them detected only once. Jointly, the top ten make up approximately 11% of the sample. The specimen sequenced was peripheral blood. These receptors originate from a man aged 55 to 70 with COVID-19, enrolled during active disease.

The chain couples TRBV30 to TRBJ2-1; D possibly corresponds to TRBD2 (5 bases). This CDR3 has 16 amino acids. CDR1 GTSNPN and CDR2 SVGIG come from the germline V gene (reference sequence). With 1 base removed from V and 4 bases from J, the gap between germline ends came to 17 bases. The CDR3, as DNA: TGTGCCTGGAGTGCTCGGGGAGCGGTCAGATACAATGAGCAGTTCTTC. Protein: CAWSARGAVRYNEQFF.

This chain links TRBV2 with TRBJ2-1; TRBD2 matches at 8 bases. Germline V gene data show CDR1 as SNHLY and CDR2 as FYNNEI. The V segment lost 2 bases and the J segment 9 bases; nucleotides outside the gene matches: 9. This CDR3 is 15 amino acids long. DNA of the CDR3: TGTGCCAGCAGTGAATTTTCGGGGGGGCCTTCTGAGCAGTTCTTC. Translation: CASSEFSGGPSEQFF.

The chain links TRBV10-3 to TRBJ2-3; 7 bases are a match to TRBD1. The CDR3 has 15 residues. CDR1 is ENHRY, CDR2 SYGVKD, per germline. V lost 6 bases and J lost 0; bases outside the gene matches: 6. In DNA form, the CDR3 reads TGTGCCATCAGAGGTGCGGACAGGAGCACAGATACGCAGTATTTT. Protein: CAIRGADRSTDTQYF.

The CDR3, as DNA: TGCGCCAGCACGGAGCGGGGGGGCCTGAGTACGCAGTATTTT. Translated: CASTERGGLSTQYF. The rearrangement joins TRBV5-1 to TRBJ2-3, with 10 bases lining up with TRBD2. The J segment lost 8 bases and the V segment lost 6 bases, leaving 9 bases of the junction unmatched. The CDR3 length is 14 residues. The germline V gene encodes CDR1 SGHRS and CDR2 YFSETQ. Using reference TRBV5-1 and TRBJ2-3 for the parts outside the CDR3, the full variable domain is KAGVTQTPRYLIKTRGQQVTLSCSPISGHRSVSWYQQTPGQGLQFLFEYFSETQRNKGNFPGRFSGRQFSNSRSEMNVSTLELGDSALYLCASTERGGLSTQYFGPGTRLTVL.

The CDR3 sequence: CASSTVRILEAFF. The CDR3, as DNA: TGTGCCAGCAGCACCGTCAGGATCCTTGAAGCTTTCTTT. V usage is TRBV7-9 and J usage is TRBJ1-1; D is ambiguous. V was clipped by 5 bases and J by 7 bases, with 14 bases between them. This CDR3 is built from 13 residues. Germline V CDR1 and CDR2: SEHNR, FQNEAQ (reference sequence).